A selection of T cell receptor beta chains follows, all from one sample in a study of blood T cell repertoires in COVID-19. Produced via immunoSEQ multiplex PCR; TCRdb's table is partial and in-frame only. The sample includes approximately 310,000 clones, around 85% of them seen just once. The material sequenced was PBMCs or T cells enriched from blood (not recorded which). The origin of the receptors is a woman aged 30 to 39 who had been exposed to COVID-19. Each CDR3 is given with its conserved first and last residue. A D gene is named only where the DNA matches it firmly. Expanded clones get a size class; other rows say once, few or many, or leave the size out.

few	NA	TRBV9	TRBJ2-3	CASSEGLGLNTDTQYF	TGTGCCAGCAGCGAGGGCCTTGGACTGAACACAGATACGCAGTATTTT
NA	TRBD2	TRBV11-2	TRBJ2-1	CASSYSGSSYNEQFF	TGTGCCAGCAGCTATAGCGGGAGCTCCTACAATGAGCAGTTCTTC
NA	NA	TRBV6-5	TRBJ1-6	CASTYRSYNSPLHF	TGTGCCAGCACCTACAGGTCCTATAATTCACCCCTCCACTTT
NA	TRBD1	TRBV5-8	TRBJ1-6	CASNYPGTGGTSPLHF	TGTGCCAGCAACTACCCCGGGACAGGGGGAACTTCACCCCTCCACTTT
NA	NA	TRBV12-3/TRBV12-4	TRBJ1-2	CASSLGPPYGYTF	TGTGCCAGCAGTTTAGGGCCCCCCTATGGCTACACCTTC
NA	NA	TRBV4-1	TRBJ2-7	CASSQEITGTYEQYF	TGCGCCAGCAGCCAAGAAATAACAGGAACCTACGAGCAGTACTTC
few	TRBD1	TRBV28	TRBJ1-5	CASSTGTGVNQPQHF	TGTGCCAGCAGTACTGGGACAGGGGTTAATCAGCCCCAGCATTTT
NA	TRBD1	TRBV4-1	TRBJ1-2	CASSLQGVWGYTF	TGCGCCAGCAGCCTACAGGGGGTTTGGGGCTACACCTTC
once	TRBD2	TRBV5-1	TRBJ2-1	CASSPSGVAYNEQFF	TGCGCCAGCAGCCCTAGCGGGGTTGCCTACAATGAGCAGTTCTTC
NA	NA	TRBV28	TRBJ1-6	CASSPSTGSSSSPLHF	TGTGCCAGCAGTCCTAGTACAGGGAGTTCAAGTTCACCCCTCCACTTT
few	TRBD2	TRBV5-4	TRBJ2-5	CASSFLAGGYRGETQYF	TGTGCCAGCAGCTTCTTAGCGGGGGGGTACCGGGGTGAGACCCAGTACTTC
NA	TRBD1	TRBV10-2	TRBJ2-7	CASGYYDRGPYEQYF	TGCGCCAGCGGATATTATGACAGGGGGCCCTACGAGCAGTACTTC
once	NA	TRBV19	TRBJ1-3	CASRSNVWSSGNTIYF	TGTGCCAGTAGGAGTAACGTTTGGAGCTCTGGAAACACCATATATTTT
NA	NA	TRBV19	TRBJ2-1	CASRRSTGHNEQFF	TGTGCCAGTCGGAGATCGACAGGCCACAATGAGCAGTTCTTC
NA	TRBD1	TRBV7-8	TRBJ2-7	CASSLGQGVGEQYF	TGTGCCAGCAGCTTAGGACAGGGGGTAGGCGAGCAGTACTTC
NA	TRBD2	TRBV29-1	TRBJ2-3	CSVIIAGGPSDTQYF	TGCAGCGTCATAATAGCGGGAGGGCCGTCAGATACGCAGTATTTT
NA	TRBD2	TRBV7-6	TRBJ2-1	CASSFMLAESYNEQFF	TGTGCCAGCAGCTTTATGCTAGCGGAATCCTACAATGAGCAGTTCTTC
once	TRBD1	TRBV12-5	TRBJ1-5	CASGSWTGGNQPQHF	TGTGCTAGTGGTTCTTGGACAGGGGGCAATCAGCCCCAGCATTTT
NA	TRBD2	TRBV12-5	TRBJ2-7	CASGLVIAGAYEQYF	TGTGCTAGTGGTTTGGTAATAGCGGGGGCCTACGAGCAGTACTTC